This is a list of T cell receptor beta chains from one sample in a study of CD8 T cells in Susac syndrome. One entry per CDR3 protein results from TCRdb running MiXCR on the immunoSEQ multiplex PCR reads. The data show 65,000 to 90,000 distinct CDR3 sequences, with less than 95% seen just once and around 0.4% held by the top ten. Sample: CD8+ T cells from PBMCs. The receptors stem from a human donor with multiple sclerosis. The CDR3 runs from the conserved cysteine through the conserved F or W. A D gene is named only where the DNA matches it firmly. Only part of the rows carry a size: once, few, many, or a class if the clone is expanded.

TRBJ1-2 | . | TRBV29-1 | 11 | . | TGCAGCGTTGAAGATCGGTCCGGCTACACCTTC | CSVEDRSGYTF
TRBJ2-5 | . | TRBV6-6 | 13 | . | TGTGCCAGCACCGCGGGGCTACAAGAGACCCAGTACTTC | CASTAGLQETQYF
TRBJ2-5 | . | TRBV6-5 | 14 | TRBD2 | TGTGCCAGCAGTTATTGGGAGGGGCAAGAGACCCAGTACTTC | CASSYWEGQETQYF
TRBJ2-5 | . | TRBV5-1 | 15 | TRBD2 | TGCGCCAGCAGCTTGGAGGCGGGAGTGGGAGAGACCCAGTACTTC | CASSLEAGVGETQYF
TRBJ2-1 | once | TRBV19 | 16 | . | TGTGCCAGTAGTATATCTGGGCAGGGGCCCTACAATGAGCAGTTCTTC | CASSISGQGPYNEQFF
TRBJ2-6 | . | TRBV2 | 17 | . | TGTGCCACCTCGGGTGGAGACGGCCCGGGGGGGGCCAACGTCCTGACTTTC | CATSGGDGPGGANVLTF
TRBJ2-2 | once | TRBV4-2 | 18 | TRBD1 | TGTGCCAGCAGCCTTACAGGGGGCCAGGTTCTAAACACCGGGGAGCTGTTTTTT | CASSLTGGQVLNTGELFF
TRBJ1-1 | . | TRBV30 | 13 | TRBD1 | TGTGCCTGGAGTGTAGACAGGGACACTGAAGCTTTCTTT | CAWSVDRDTEAFF
TRBJ2-1 | . | TRBV7-2 | 14 | . | TGTGCCAGCAGCTCCTCAAGGGTGCGCAATGAGCAGTTCTTC | CASSSSRVRNEQFF
TRBJ1-5 | . | TRBV7-2 | 15 | . | TGTGCCAGCAGCCCCTGGGACGGAAACAATCAGCCCCAGCATTTT | CASSPWDGNNQPQHF
TRBJ2-1 | . | TRBV7-9 | 15 | . | TGTGCCAGCAGCAATCCCGGGACGACATACAATGAGCAGTTCTTC | CASSNPGTTYNEQFF
TRBJ2-6 | once | TRBV9 | 16 | . | TGTGCCAGCAGCCCTGGCGGGGCAGCTGGGGCCAACGTCCTGACTTTC | CASSPGGAAGANVLTF
TRBJ1-1 | . | TRBV29-1 | 11 | . | TGCAGCGTTGTAAAGGGAGGTGAAGCTTTCTTT | CSVVKGGEAFF
TRBJ2-5 | . | TRBV30 | 16 | TRBD2 | TGTGCCTGGAGTGTACTTTTGGCGGGAGAAGGGGAGACCCAGTACTTC | CAWSVLLAGEGETQYF
TRBJ2-7 | . | TRBV6-5 | 14 | . | TGTGCCAGCAGTTACGGAGGGAGCTTCTACGAGCAGTACTTC | CASSYGGSFYEQYF
TRBJ2-1 | . | TRBV7-2 | 17 | . | TGTGCCAGCAGCTTAGAAGTCCGGACAAGGTCCTACAATGAGCAGTTCTTC | CASSLEVRTRSYNEQFF
TRBJ2-7 | . | TRBV27 | 14 | TRBD2 | TGTGCCAGCAGCCTAGCGGGCCACTCCTACGAGCAGTACTTC | CASSLAGHSYEQYF
TRBJ2-7 | few | TRBV29-1 | 14 | . | TGCAGCATTCAGCACGGGGGTTTCGATTACGAGCAGTACTTC | CSIQHGGFDYEQYF
TRBJ1-1 | . | TRBV10-3 | 13 | . | TGTGCCATCAGTGAAGGAGTGAACACTGAAGCTTTCTTT | CAISEGVNTEAFF
TRBJ2-2 | once | TRBV9 | 17 | TRBD1 | TGTGCCAGCAGCGTAGGGGGACAGGGGAATCCGACCGGGGAGCTGTTTTTT | CASSVGGQGNPTGELFF
TRBJ2-5 | . | TRBV12-3/TRBV12-4 | 14 | . | TGTGCCAGCAGCTTAGGGGACGGTCGGGAGACCCAGTACTTC | CASSLGDGRETQYF
TRBJ2-2 | . | TRBV19 | 15 | . | TGTGCCAGTAGTATAGTAACGGGAGACACCGGGGAGCTGTTTTTT | CASSIVTGDTGELFF
TRBJ2-7 | once | TRBV4-3 | 15 | . | TGCGCCAGCAGCCAATCTAGGACGGGCTCCTACGAGCAGTACTTC | CASSQSRTGSYEQYF
TRBJ1-5 | . | TRBV12-3/TRBV12-4 | 12 | . | TGTGCCAGCAGGGGGTCGGATCAGCCCCAGCATTTT | CASRGSDQPQHF
TRBJ1-1 | . | TRBV27 | 16 | . | TGTGCCAGCAGTTTATCCTGGGCCGGTAAGAACACTGAAGCTTTCTTT | CASSLSWAGKNTEAFF
TRBJ2-7 | . | TRBV20-1 | 14 | TRBD2 | TGCAGTGCTGGCCGACTAGCGGGAGGTCACGAGCAGTACTTC | CSAGRLAGGHEQYF
TRBJ2-1 | . | TRBV6-5 | 17 | . | TGTGCCAGCAGTTACTCAGTCCCACCGAGCACCTACAATGAGCAGTTCTTC | CASSYSVPPSTYNEQFF
TRBJ2-7 | few | TRBV6-5 | 13 | . | TGTGCCAGCAGTTGGTCAGGGGCGGGCGAGCAGTACTTC | CASSWSGAGEQYF
TRBJ2-2 | . | TRBV28 | 15 | TRBD1 | TGTGCCAGCAGTTTAGCGACAGGGGGGACCGGGGAGCTGTTTTTT | CASSLATGGTGELFF
TRBJ2-1 | . | TRBV7-9 | 14 | . | TGTGCCACCCCTTTAGTCGGGGTCTACAATGAGCAGTTCTTC | CATPLVGVYNEQFF
TRBJ2-3 | . | TRBV9 | 14 | . | TGTGCCAGCAGCGTAGCGGCAGGAATGAATACGCAGTATTTT | CASSVAAGMNTQYF
TRBJ1-1 | . | TRBV7-9 | 11 | . | TGTGCCAGCAGCCGCCTCCCGGAAGCTTTCTTT | CASSRLPEAFF
TRBJ1-2 | once | TRBV7-9 | 12 | . | TGTGCCAGCAGCCTACTAAACTATGGCTACACCTTC | CASSLLNYGYTF
TRBJ1-2 | . | TRBV29-1 | 11 | . | TGCAGCGTGTGGACGGACAATGGCTACACCTTC | CSVWTDNGYTF
TRBJ2-3 | . | TRBV27 | 14 | TRBD2 | TGTGCCAGCAGTATATCTAGCGGGAGTGATACGCAGTATTTT | CASSISSGSDTQYF
TRBJ1-4 | . | TRBV20-1 | 16 | . | TGCAGTGCTAGCCCCGCGGGGAGGGCGGCTAATGAAAAACTGTTTTTT | CSASPAGRAANEKLFF
TRBJ2-7 | once | TRBV27 | 11 | . | TGTGCCAGCAACTTCTTAAATGAGCAGTACTTC | CASNFLNEQYF
TRBJ2-2 | . | TRBV4-1 | 15 | . | TGCGCCAGCAGCCAAGATCCCTATAACACCGGGGAGCTGTTTTTT | CASSQDPYNTGELFF
TRBJ1-4 | . | TRBV5-4 | 14 | . | TGTGCCAGCAGCTTGTCGCCAGGGGACGAAAAACTGTTTTTT | CASSLSPGDEKLFF
TRBJ1-3 | . | TRBV6-6 | 15 | TRBD1 | TGTGCCAGCACTCTCTCAGGGGGATCTGGAAACACCATATATTTT | CASTLSGGSGNTIYF
TRBJ1-2 | . | TRBV12-3/TRBV12-4 | 14 | . | TGTGCCAGCAGTTTCGGGACGGCGAACTATGGCTACACCTTC | CASSFGTANYGYTF
TRBJ2-3 | . | TRBV7-2 | 12 | . | TGTGCCAGCAGCTTAGACACAGATACGCAGTATTTT | CASSLDTDTQYF
TRBJ1-2 | . | TRBV27 | 17 | TRBD1 | TGTGCCAGCAGTCCGCTGACAGGGATGTCATCCGGTAATGGCTACACCTTC | CASSPLTGMSSGNGYTF
TRBJ2-3 | . | TRBV20-1 | 14 | . | TGCAGTGCTAGGGGCTCTCGGCAGGCAGATACGCAGTATTTT | CSARGSRQADTQYF
TRBJ2-5 | . | TRBV7-9 | 17 | TRBD1 | TGTGCCAGCAGAACCATTTTAGGGACAGGTGAAGGGGAGACCCAGTACTTC | CASRTILGTGEGETQYF
TRBJ1-2 | . | TRBV3-1 | 15 | . | TGTGCCAGCAGCCAAAGCTGGGATCTCTCGACGGGCTACACCTTC | CASSQSWDLSTGYTF
TRBJ2-3 | . | TRBV27 | 14 | TRBD2 | TGTGCCAGCAGCCTAGCGGGAGGCACAGATACGCAGTATTTT | CASSLAGGTDTQYF
TRBJ2-7 | . | TRBV20-1 | 12 | . | TGCAGTGCTAGAGTCAGGGGAGGCGAGCAGTACTTC | CSARVRGGEQYF
TRBJ2-1 | . | TRBV7-9 | 16 | . | TGTGCCAGCAGCCCACGTATGGGAGACTCCTACAATGAGCAGTTCTTC | CASSPRMGDSYNEQFF
TRBJ2-7 | . | TRBV29-1 | 13 | TRBD1 | TGCAGCACTGGGACAGTTCCAGGATACGAGCAGTACTTC | CSTGTVPGYEQYF